These 12 T cell receptor beta chains were sequenced from one sample in a study of shared clonotypes between healthy human individuals. CD8 cells classed as naive were CD45RO-negative and positively selected for CCR7, excluding terminally differentiated effector memory CD45RA+ cells. Method: immunoSEQ multiplex PCR; TCRdb's copy keeps in-frame clones and lacks some. The table shows about 2.2 million clones, with 80% to 95% occurring only once. Material for sequencing was naive CD8+ T cells from PBMCs. These receptors were obtained from a man aged 18-30 years in good health. Some clones in this sample may be carry-over from other donors' samples.

The chain has TRBV7-2 and TRBJ1-3; no reliable D call. V dropped 1 base and J dropped 0 bases, with 7 bases sitting between them. The CDR3 extends over 15 amino acids. In germline, CDR1 is SGHTA, CDR2 FQGNSA. As DNA, the CDR3 is TGTGCCAGCAGCTTAGTGGGGAGCTCTGGAAACACCATATATTTT. This translates into CASSLVGSSGNTIYF.

This clone has a count of ten or more. Other nucleotide sequences from this sample produce the same CDR3. The rearrangement uses TRBV9 and TRBJ2-5, with 7 bases lining up with TRBD1. Germline V lookup: CDR1 SGDLS, CDR2 YYNGEE. This CDR3 comprises 14 residues. With 3 bases clipped from V and 3 bases from J, the junction kept 5 bases outside the gene matches. CDR3 amino acids: CASSASGTEETQYF. The DNA of the CDR3 is TGTGCCAGCAGCGCATCCGGGACAGAAGAGACCCAGTACTTC.

V and J are TRBV19 and TRBJ2-7, with TRBD2 matching over 11 bases. Germline CDR1 and CDR2: LNHDA and SQIVND (reference sequence). The CDR3 is 15 residues long. The V gene end was trimmed by 8 bases and the J gene end by 3 bases; junction bases not matched to a gene: 9. CDR3 residues: CASSFLAGGHYEQYF. The CDR3 DNA sequence: TGTGCCAGTTCCTTTCTAGCGGGAGGACACTACGAGCAGTACTTC.

V usage is TRBV28 and J usage is TRBJ1-2, with D possibly being TRBD1 (5 bases). Trimming stripped 7 bases from V and 8 bases from J, with 23 bases between. The CDR3 spans 15 residues. From germline, CDR1 is MDHEN and CDR2 SYDVKM. The CDR3 nucleotides are TGTGCCAGCATCGACACCGGGACGGCGTCGGGGGGCTACACCTTC. As protein: CASIDTGTASGGYTF.

This clone was recorded only once. This rearrangement joins TRBV7-6 to TRBJ2-7, with 8 bases fitting TRBD2. Trimming removed 5 bases from V and 0 bases from J; junction bases left unmatched: 3. Germline V gene sequence: CDR1 SGHVS, CDR2 FNYEAQ. The CDR3 is made up of 14 amino acids. CDR3 coding DNA: TGTGCCAGCAGCCCCCGGGGGGGCTCCTACGAGCAGTACTTC. Translation gives CASSPRGGSYEQYF.

This clone came up once. V usage is TRBV7-3 and J usage is TRBJ1-2, with TRBD1 matching 8 bases. Germline values: CDR1 SGHTA, CDR2 FQGTGA. The CDR3 contains 15 residues. Germline trimming cut 3 bases from V and 4 bases from J; bases unmatched to any gene: 7. The CDR3 nucleotides are TGTGCCAGCAGCTTGACAGGGGAAGTCGGCTATGGCTACACCTTC. Amino acid sequence: CASSLTGEVGYGYTF.

The chain joins TRBV4-3 to TRBJ2-1, with 9 positions matching TRBD2. This CDR3 is 18 amino acids long. Germline V gene sequence: CDR1 LGHNA, CDR2 YSLEER. The V gene end was trimmed by 3 bases and the J gene end by 4 bases; junction bases not matched to a gene: 13. The CDR3 here is CASSQDEGGGRVYNEQFF. CDR3 DNA: TGCGCCAGCAGCCAGGACGAAGGCGGCGGGAGGGTATACAATGAGCAGTTCTTC.

The gene calls are TRBV7-3 and TRBJ2-1; D perhaps matches TRBD2 (6 bases). This CDR3 is built from 15 residues. V lost 3 bases and J lost 8, with 17 bases in between. The germline gives CDR1 SGHTA, CDR2 FQGTGA. CDR3 loop: CASSFSYGGLDEQFF. The CDR3, as DNA: TGTGCCAGCAGCTTTTCTTACGGGGGTTTAGATGAGCAGTTCTTC.

This chain uses TRBV27 with TRBJ2-2; the D gene is possibly TRBD2 (5 bases). The V gene's germline CDR1 is MNHEY and CDR2 SMNVEV (reference sequence). The CDR3 has 15 amino acids. Trimming took 8 bases from V and 2 from J, leaving 15 bases between them. The CDR3 DNA sequence: TGTGCCAGCCAACCCCAGAGGGATAACACCGGGGAGCTGTTTTTT. It translates to CASQPQRDNTGELFF.

This rearrangement joins TRBV7-9 to TRBJ2-7, with 8 bases fitting TRBD2. J was trimmed by 0 bases and V by 5 bases; bases with no gene match: 9. The CDR3 is 16 amino acids. Germline V lookup: CDR1 SEHNR, CDR2 FQNEAQ (reference sequence). The CDR3 sequence: CASSTTALAGSYEQYF. The CDR3 DNA sequence: TGTGCCAGCAGCACCACGGCGCTAGCGGGCTCCTACGAGCAGTACTTC.

This clone was observed once. The chain is built from TRBV5-4 and TRBJ2-5; TRBD2 agrees at 11 bases. Germline V CDR1 and CDR2: SGHNT, YYREEE (reference sequence). Trimming cost V 4 bases and J 2 bases; bases outside gene matches: 1. The CDR3 is 14 amino acids. The CDR3 DNA sequence: TGTGCCAGCAGCGGGACTAGCGGACAAGAGACCCAGTACTTC. Protein: CASSGTSGQETQYF.

J is TRBJ2-1 and V is TRBV6-1; TRBD2 agrees at 8 bases. CDR1 is MNHNS, CDR2 SASEGT, per germline. V lost 2 bases and J lost 10; bases outside the gene matches: 10. CDR3 length equals 15 residues. The CDR3 region is CASSELVGLVSEQFF. CDR3 in DNA: TGTGCCAGCAGTGAATTAGTGGGACTAGTGTCGGAGCAGTTCTTC.